These 8 T cell receptor beta chains originate from one sample sequenced in a study of blood T cells in healthy people across ages. Next came a second PCR, run for about 7 to 12 cycles, which used a sample-barcoded 5' primer along with a J-beta primer mix. TCRdb analysed the 5' RACE reads with MiXCR anew, one entry per CDR3 protein. The sample contains about 580,000 distinct CDR3 sequences, 45% to 55% of which appear only once. Sample: blood. The source is an elderly man in good health.

V is TRBV12-3 or TRBV12-4 and J is TRBJ2-7; tentative D call: TRBD2 (5 bases). The ends were cut back, 6 bases at V and 4 bases at J, with 16 bases in the middle. There are 14 residues in the CDR3. The CDR3 DNA is TGTGCCAGCAGACTTGGACGGGAAGCATACGAGCAGTACTTC. Translated, it gives CASRLGREAYEQYF.

The gene calls are TRBV12-3 or TRBV12-4 and TRBJ1-4, with a weak D call TRBD1 (5 bases). V was trimmed by 1 base and J by 8 bases, leaving 14 bases between them. There are 15 residues in the CDR3. CDR3 DNA: TGTGCCAGCAGTTTAGACAGACGGGGGGACGAAAAACTGTTTTTT. It specifies CASSLDRRGDEKLFF.

This clonotype was found a few times. The chain is built from TRBV5-5 and TRBJ2-3; perhaps D is TRBD1 or TRBD2 (5 bases each). The germline V gene has CDR1 SGHKS and CDR2 YYEKEE (reference sequence). The CDR3 has 17 residues. V shed 5 bases and J shed 4 bases, with 23 bases lying between them. CDR3 nucleotides: TGTGCCAGCAGACCAACCGGGACCGGTGGGACCCCAGATACGCAGTATTTT. Protein product: CASRPTGTGGTPDTQYF.

The rearrangement links TRBV27 to TRBJ1-1, with D perhaps TRBD1 (6 bases). The CDR3 contains 13 residues. In germline, CDR1 is MNHEY, CDR2 SMNVEV (reference sequence). Trimming pared 5 bases from V and 5 bases from J, leaving 12 bases between. The CDR3 reads CASSAKGGTEAFF. For the CDR3, the DNA is TGTGCCAGCAGTGCAAAAGGGGGTACTGAAGCTTTCTTT.

This clonotype was observed at least ten times. The J gene is TRBJ1-6, the V gene TRBV6-5, with 8 bases aligning to TRBD1. V was pared by 6 bases and J by 0 bases, with 4 bases of the junction left unmatched. Looked up from germline, CDR1 is MNHEY and CDR2 is SVGAGI. The CDR3 length is 16 residues. The CDR3 loop is CASSRTGSSYNSPLHF. As DNA, the CDR3 is TGTGCCAGCAGCCGGACAGGGAGCTCCTATAATTCACCCCTCCACTTT.

This clonotype was counted a single time. This chain links TRBV29-1 with TRBJ2-5, with 8 bases lining up with TRBD1. Near its end, the DNA agrees better with TRBJ2-7, so the J call may be wrong. Germline CDR1 is SQVTM and CDR2 is ANQGSEA. This CDR3 has 15 amino acids. The CDR3, as DNA: TGCAGCGCCTCAGGGTGGGCAGGGGGCATGTACGAGCAGTACTTC. Its translation: CSASGWAGGMYEQYF.

The rearrangement joins TRBV4-1 to TRBJ1-2, with D possibly being TRBD1 (6 bases). V was pared by 7 bases and J by 8 bases, with 20 bases between. This CDR3 is built from 14 residues. Germline CDR1 reads MGHRA; CDR2 reads YSYEKL. The CDR3 nucleotides are TGCGCCAGCAACTCCCCGGGTGGGGGGCGAGGCTACACCTTC. Its protein product is CASNSPGGGRGYTF.

CDR3 nucleotide sequence: TGCAGTGCGACCTCGATTGGGCCCAGAGGTGGGGACATTCAGTACTTC. It translates to CSATSIGPRGGDIQYF. The rearrangement uses TRBV20-1 and TRBJ2-4; D is unclear. The V and J ends lost 6 bases and 8 bases respectively, with 26 bases between them. Germline CDR1 DFQATT, CDR2 SNEGSKA (reference sequence). This CDR3 is built from 16 residues.